This TCR beta chain was identified during a study of blood T cell repertoires in COVID-19. Study overall: From T cells, B-cell-depleted T cells, or PBMCs came the material, which was cDNA or gDNA.

Seattle patients were enrolled while actively infected and followed longitudinally. TCRdb's table, derived via immunoSEQ multiplex PCR, lists solely in-frame clones and lacks some. The table shows about 120,000 clones, with about 90% occurring only once. V trimming: 9 bases; J trimming: 5 bases; junction bases outside the gene matches: 7. Germline CDR1 LNHDA, CDR2 SQIVND (reference sequence). This CDR3 comprises 14 residues. The TCR originated in a woman aged 60-75 years with COVID-19, enrolled during active disease. The rearrangement links TRBV19 to TRBJ1-2; 12 bases map to TRBD1. Sequencing used peripheral blood. CDR3: CASEGQGARYGYTF. DNA for the CDR3: TGTGCCAGCGAGGGACAGGGGGCGCGGTATGGCTACACCTTC.